This T cell receptor (beta chain) is from a study of OX40 agonist ivuxolimab in advanced cancers. Across the study: Enrollees could have had prior anti-PD-1, anti-PD-L1 or anti-CTLA-4 therapy, which under 50% had received.

The CDR3 has 14 residues. Germline loops: CDR1 SGDLS, CDR2 YYNGEE. Patients were ruled out by autoimmune disease history or systemic immunosuppression. The assay was immunoSEQ multiplex PCR, and TCRdb's table has in-frame clones only and misses some. The repertoire holds tens of thousands of clones, with about three quarters as singletons. Here the sequenced sample was CD4+ or CD8+ T cells sorted from blood, taken in a trial of the OX40 agonist ivuxolimab. V usage is TRBV9 and J usage is TRBJ2-5; D gene uncertain. The J call is doubtful: the DNA matches TRBJ2-7 better. The receptor was derived from an adult with an advanced solid tumor such as melanoma, head and neck, liver or kidney cancer. The CDR3 spells CASSESASSYEQYF. The CDR3 bases are TGTGCCAGCAGCGAAAGCGCGAGCTCCTACGAGCAGTACTTC.